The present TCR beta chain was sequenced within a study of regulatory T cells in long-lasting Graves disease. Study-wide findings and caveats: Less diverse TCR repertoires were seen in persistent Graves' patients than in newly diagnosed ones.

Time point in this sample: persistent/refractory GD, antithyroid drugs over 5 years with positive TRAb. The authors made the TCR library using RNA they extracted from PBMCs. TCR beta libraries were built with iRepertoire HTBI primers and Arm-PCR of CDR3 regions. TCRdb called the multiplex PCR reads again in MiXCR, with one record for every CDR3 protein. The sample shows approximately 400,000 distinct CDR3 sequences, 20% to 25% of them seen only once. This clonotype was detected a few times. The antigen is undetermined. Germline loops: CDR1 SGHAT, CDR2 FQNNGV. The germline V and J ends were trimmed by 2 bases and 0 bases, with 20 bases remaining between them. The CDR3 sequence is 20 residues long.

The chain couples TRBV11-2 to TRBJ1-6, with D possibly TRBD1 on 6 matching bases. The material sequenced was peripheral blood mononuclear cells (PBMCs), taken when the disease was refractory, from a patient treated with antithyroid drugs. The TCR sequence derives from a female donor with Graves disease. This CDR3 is CASSLTPLNRASSYNSPLHF. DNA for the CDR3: TGTGCCAGCAGCTTAACCCCTCTCAACAGGGCGAGCTCCTATAATTCACCCCTCCACTTT.